One sample yielded the 26 T cell receptor beta chains listed below, sequenced in a study of blood T cell repertoires in COVID-19. Method: immunoSEQ multiplex PCR; TCRdb's copy keeps in-frame clones and lacks some. The profile covers some 400,000 clones, with around 87% appearing a single time and 10% taken by the ten largest. Sequencing was carried out using peripheral blood. These TCRs come from a woman aged 25 to 39 with COVID-19, enrolled during active disease.

The chain uses TRBV9 and TRBJ2-5, with D possibly TRBD2 on 6 matching bases. The CDR3 has 16 residues. Per the germline V gene, CDR1 is SGDLS and CDR2 is YYNGEE. The V gene lost 2 bases and the J gene lost 5 bases, with 19 bases spanning the gap. CDR3 in DNA: TGTGCCAGCAGCGTGGGCCCCTGGAAAGGGAGGGAGACCCAGTACTTC. Its protein is CASSVGPWKGRETQYF.

The V gene is TRBV4-3, the J gene TRBJ1-6, with D unclear. V was shortened by 0 bases and J by 1 base, with 7 bases between the two germline ends. This CDR3 has 16 residues. Per germline, CDR1 LGHNA and CDR2 YSLEER. The DNA of the CDR3 is TGCGCCAGCAGCCAAGACTTCCCGTCCTATAATTCACCCCTCCACTTT. Residues: CASSQDFPSYNSPLHF.

This clone was seen a few times. V gene TRBV19 combines with J gene TRBJ1-5; D unclear. V dropped 5 bases and J dropped 1 base, with 9 bases sitting between them. Per the germline V gene, CDR1 is LNHDA and CDR2 is SQIVND (reference sequence). The CDR3 covers 14 residues. In DNA, the CDR3 is TGTGCCAGTAGTTTACTGCAAAGCAATCAGCCCCAGCATTTT. Translating gives CASSLLQSNQPQHF.

CDR3 bases: TGTGCCATCAGCCGCGGAGAGAGCTATGGCTACACCTTC. Amino acid sequence: CAISRGESYGYTF. The chain links TRBV10-3 to TRBJ1-2; unclear D gene. Germline lookup yields CDR1 ENHRY and CDR2 SYGVKD. Trimming stripped 6 bases from V and 4 bases from J, with 12 bases between. The CDR3 contains 13 residues.

The chain employs TRBV3-1 (or the pseudogene TRBV3-2) and TRBJ1-5; the D is unclear. The CDR3 contains 13 residues. The V gene's germline CDR1 is LGHDT and CDR2 YNNKEL (reference sequence). The V end was cut by 4 bases, the J end by 6 bases, with 10 bases between. In nucleotides, the CDR3 is TGTGCCAGCAGCCCACGTCCTACTCAGCCCCAGCATTTT. Residues: CASSPRPTQPQHF.

The CDR3 coding sequence is TGTGCCAGCGCATTGGACAGAGCAACTAATGAAAAACTGTTTTTT. Protein product: CASALDRATNEKLFF. This chain connects TRBV7-9 to TRBJ1-4; TRBD1 might be the D (6 bases). The germline gives CDR1 SEHNR, CDR2 FQNEAQ (reference sequence). This CDR3 spans 15 amino acids. V was pared by 8 bases and J by 0 bases, with 13 bases between.

This clone was seen just once. The chain joins TRBV20-1 to TRBJ1-1; unclear D gene. CDR3 size: 11 residues. Between the trimmed V and J ends, which lost 0 bases and 11 bases, there was a span of 10 bases. CDR1 DFQATT and CDR2 SNEGSKA come from the germline V gene (reference sequence). The CDR3 DNA reads as TGCAGTGCTAGAGAGCCCGCCAGGGCTTTCTTT. This codes for CSAREPARAFF.

The chain couples TRBV9 to TRBJ2-5, with D perhaps TRBD2 (6 bases). Trimming left V 4 bases short and J 4 bases short, with 11 bases between. This CDR3 is built from 13 residues. Germline V CDR1 and CDR2: SGDLS, YYNGEE. The CDR3 sequence is CASSPGGRETQYF. DNA for the CDR3: TGTGCCAGCAGCCCCGGAGGGCGAGAGACCCAGTACTTC.

The V gene is TRBV5-1, the J gene TRBJ2-7; D may be TRBD1 (5 bases). Trimming cost V 0 bases and J 5 bases, with 9 bases left between them. Per the germline V gene, CDR1 is SGHRS and CDR2 is YFSETQ. The CDR3 sequence is 13 residues long. The CDR3 is CASSLGQGDEQYF. The DNA for the CDR3 is TGCGCCAGCAGCTTGGGCCAGGGTGACGAGCAGTACTTC.

The V gene is TRBV28, the J gene TRBJ2-3; 7 bases fit TRBD2. CDR1 and CDR2 (germline): MDHEN, SYDVKM. V was clipped by 4 bases and J by 2 bases; unmatched bases: 9. The CDR3 is 16 amino acids. The CDR3 nucleotides read TGTGCCAGCAGTTGGGGCGGGAGCCCCGACACAGATACGCAGTATTTT. Protein: CASSWGGSPDTDTQYF. The variable domain in full, with the rest retrieved from reference TRBV28 and TRBJ2-3, is DVKVTQSSRYLVKRTGEKVFLECVQDMDHENMFWYRQDPGLGLRLIYFSYDVKMKEKGDIPEGYSVSREKKERFSLILESASTNQTSMYLCASSWGGSPDTDTQYFGPGTRLTVL.

This chain connects TRBV27 to TRBJ2-1; 7 bases align to TRBD2. This CDR3 is built from 16 residues. V dropped 0 bases and J dropped 7; count of bases not matched to a gene: 9. Per the germline V gene, CDR1 is MNHEY and CDR2 is SMNVEV (reference sequence). The CDR3 sequence is CASSLSSGVWGNEQFF. CDR3 DNA: TGTGCCAGCAGTTTATCGAGCGGGGTGTGGGGTAATGAGCAGTTCTTC.

V usage is TRBV29-1 and J usage is TRBJ2-2, with 11 bases aligning to TRBD1. V was clipped by 8 bases and J by 5 bases; unmatched bases: 4. This CDR3 comprises 13 residues. Germline V gives CDR1 SQVTM, CDR2 ANQGSEA. CDR3 residues: CSSGTGGTGELFF. The CDR3 DNA sequence: TGCAGCTCCGGGACAGGGGGAACCGGGGAGCTGTTTTTT.

The rearrangement links TRBV19 to TRBJ2-7, with D possibly being TRBD1 (6 bases). The germline gives CDR1 LNHDA, CDR2 SQIVND (reference sequence). This CDR3 region has 13 residues. V was clipped by 1 base and J by 4 bases, with 8 bases between them. The CDR3 loop reads CASSIGRGYEQYF. The CDR3 region has the DNA TGTGCCAGTAGTATAGGCAGGGGATACGAGCAGTACTTC. Supplemented by reference TRBV19 and TRBJ2-7, the full variable domain reads DGGITQSPKYLFRKEGQNVTLSCEQNLNHDAMYWYRQDPGQGLRLIYYSQIVNDFQKGDIAEGYSVSREKKESFPLTVTSAQKNPTAFYLCASSIGRGYEQYFGPGTRLTVT.

The chain joins TRBV27 to TRBJ1-5; possibly TRBD1 for D (5 bases). CDR3 length: 13 residues. CDR1 is MNHEY, CDR2 SMNVEV, per germline (reference sequence). V was trimmed by 2 bases and J by 6 bases, leaving 8 bases between them. CDR3 sequence: CASSLQGVQPQHF. As DNA, the CDR3 is TGTGCCAGCAGTTTACAAGGGGTTCAGCCCCAGCATTTT.

The chain recombines TRBV5-6 with TRBJ2-3, with D unclear. Germline V CDR1 and CDR2: SGHDT, YYEEEE. The CDR3 contains 13 residues. Trimming cost V 3 bases and J 2 bases, with 7 bases left between them. The CDR3 sequence is CASSSTHTDTQYF. CDR3 sequence (DNA): TGTGCCAGCAGCTCCACACACACAGATACGCAGTATTTT. Filled out from reference TRBV5-6 and TRBJ2-3, the complete variable domain reads DAGVTQSPTHLIKTRGQQVTLRCSPKSGHDTVSWYQQALGQGPQFIFQYYEEEERQRGNFPDRFSGHQFPNYSSELNVNALLLGDSALYLCASSSTHTDTQYFGPGTRLTVL.

The J gene is TRBJ2-1, the V gene TRBV4-2, with 14 bases matching TRBD2. The CDR3 extends over 16 amino acids. The germline gives CDR1 LGHNA, CDR2 YNFKEQ. J was trimmed by 6 bases and V by 3 bases; bases with no gene match: 4. CDR3 DNA: TGTGCCAGCAGCCAGGAGACTAGCGGGAGGGCCAATGAGCAGTTCTTC. Translation gives CASSQETSGRANEQFF.

The gene calls are TRBV7-2 and TRBJ2-5, with a possible D match to TRBD2 (5 bases). The CDR3 totals 15 residues. V lost 1 base and J lost 6, with 15 bases in between. From germline, CDR1 is SGHTA and CDR2 FQGNSA. The chain's CDR3 is CASSLVASSEKTQYF. Written as DNA, the CDR3 is TGTGCCAGCAGCTTAGTGGCTAGCAGTGAAAAGACCCAGTACTTC. Full variable domain (remainder filled in from reference TRBV7-2 and TRBJ2-5): GAGVSQSPSNKVTEKGKDVELRCDPISGHTALYWYRQSLGQGLEFLIYFQGNSAPDKSGLPSDRFSAERTGGSVSTLTIQRTQQEDSAVYLCASSLVASSEKTQYFGPGTRLLVL.

The CDR3 DNA sequence: TGCGCCAGCAGCTCCGGGGTGGGGACAGGCGGGACAGATACGCAGTATTTT. The encoded protein is CASSSGVGTGGTDTQYF. The chain combines TRBV5-1 with TRBJ2-3; TRBD1 matches at 8 bases. V gave up 3 bases and J gave up 3 bases; unmatched junction bases: 12. This CDR3 spans 17 amino acids. The germline V gene encodes CDR1 SGHRS and CDR2 YFSETQ.

The V gene is TRBV28, the J gene TRBJ1-2; 9 nucleotides agree with TRBD1. Germline CDR1 reads MDHEN; CDR2 reads SYDVKM. This CDR3 is built from 15 residues. The J segment lost 8 bases and the V segment lost 6 bases, leaving 13 bases of the junction unmatched. The CDR3 here is CASSRGTGSVGGYTF. DNA of the CDR3: TGTGCCAGCAGCCGTGGGACAGGGTCCGTTGGGGGCTACACCTTC.

This sequence joins TRBV19 and TRBJ2-1; 10 positions agree with TRBD2. The length of the CDR3 is 15 residues. After removal of 6 bases from V and 4 bases from J, the junction contained 6 bases not matched to a gene. Germline lookup yields CDR1 LNHDA and CDR2 SQIVND (reference sequence). DNA for the CDR3: TGTGCCAGTAGGCGGACTAGCGGCCCGTACAATGAGCAGTTCTTC. It is translated as CASRRTSGPYNEQFF.

This clone has more than one count but fewer than ten. The chain joins TRBV7-3 to TRBJ2-7; TRBD2 might be the D (6 bases). The germline V and J ends were trimmed by 8 bases and 6 bases, with 14 bases remaining between them. The CDR3 is 12 amino acids. Germline CDR1 and CDR2: SGHTA and FQGTGA. The CDR3 DNA follows: TGTGCCAGCGGGATCTACGGGGGCGAGCAGTACTTC. Its protein product is CASGIYGGEQYF.

In DNA form, the CDR3 reads TGTGCCACCAGCAGAGATCGGGGGACCCCTTACGAGCAGTACTTC. As protein: CATSRDRGTPYEQYF. The chain carries TRBV15 and TRBJ2-7; tentative D call: TRBD2 (6 bases). This CDR3 has 15 amino acids. V was trimmed by 0 bases and J by 4 bases, leaving 13 bases between them. Germline assignment: CDR1 LNHNV and CDR2 YYDKDF (reference sequence). Variable domain in full (rest from reference TRBV15 and TRBJ2-7): DAMVIQNPRYQVTQFGKPVTLSCSQTLNHNVMYWYQQKSSQAPKLLFHYYDKDFNNEADTPDNFQSRRPNTSFCFLDIRSPGLGDTAMYLCATSRDRGTPYEQYFGPGTRLTVT.

The chain recombines TRBV6-6 with TRBJ2-5, with TRBD1 as a possible D gene (6 bases). Trimming removed 6 bases from V and 1 base from J, with 12 bases in between. The germline gives CDR1 MNHNY, CDR2 SVGAGI (reference sequence). The CDR3 has 14 amino acids. The CDR3 bases are TGTGCCAGCAGGCCCGGGACAATCCAAGAGACCCAGTACTTC. Its protein product is CASRPGTIQETQYF.

The V and J genes are TRBV28 and TRBJ2-3; 7 bases line up with TRBD2. Germline values: CDR1 MDHEN, CDR2 SYDVKM. The CDR3 length is 15 residues. J gave up 6 bases and V 0 bases, and 6 bases lay outside the gene matches. CDR3 residues: CASSLWSREGDTQYF. The CDR3 region has the DNA TGTGCCAGCAGTTTATGGTCCAGGGAGGGCGATACGCAGTATTTT.

CDR3 DNA sequence: TGTGCCAGCAGCTTTTGGGGACTAGAACGCGAGCAGTACTTC. Protein: CASSFWGLEREQYF. The genes are TRBV5-6 and TRBJ2-7; the match to TRBD2 covers 8 bases. The CDR3 consists of 14 residues. Germline V CDR1 and CDR2: SGHDT, YYEEEE. With V trimmed by 2 bases and J by 6 bases, 7 bases remained unmatched.

The chain recombines TRBV5-6 with TRBJ1-4, with D perhaps matching TRBD1 (5 bases). Germline CDR1 SGHDT, CDR2 YYEEEE. The CDR3 sequence is 16 residues long. V lost 4 bases and J lost 4, with 17 bases in between. DNA for the CDR3: TGTGCCAGCAGCCTCAGACCGGGACTTGGTAATGAAAAACTGTTTTTT. This gives the protein CASSLRPGLGNEKLFF.